This TCR beta chain originates from a study of read filtering for tumor transcriptome and immune sequencing (dated by TCRdb to between 2020 and 2021). Describing the broader study: The cohort consisted of over 16 male and approximately 14 female patients, with a mean age of around 60 years and an age range of about 47 to 90. By revised international staging, eight or nine patients were R-ISS I, some 16 were R-ISS II and roughly seven were R-ISS III. After DNase treatment, whole-transcriptome libraries were prepared using the TruSeq RNA Access Library Prep Kit. Per sample, about 4.05 to 10.27 million TCR-region mapped reads were obtained with IR-seq, compared with only 85 to 1273 with RNA-seq. The study compared TCR repertoires from targeted immune repertoire sequencing and bulk whole-transcriptome sequencing run on the same bone marrow samples. A main aim was a read-filtering strategy for immune repertoire data, specifically whether clonotypes supported by a single read should be removed. Overall results and qualifications from the work: Single-read clonotypes made up 80% to 85% of clonotypes but roughly 3.2% of total reads in IR-seq, and around 73% of clonotypes and 44.6% of reads in RNA-seq. Removing single-read clonotypes increased the correlation between IR-seq and RNA-seq shared clonotype proportions. The sorted CD138-negative fraction was composed of a mixed bone marrow immune population rather than of purified T cells. Clonotypes were captured by IR-seq at much higher depth and more reliably than by RNA-seq, and smaller IR-seq throughput was sufficient for identification of most shared clonotypes.

Starting from approximately 400 ng RNA, TCR libraries were constructed with the Immunoverse kit using molecular barcoded adaptors that cover the alpha/delta and beta/gamma chains. TCR library preparation used the same RNA that went into transcriptome sequencing. Sequencing of the TCR libraries was done on an Illumina HiSeq 4000 with 2 x 150 cycles. In the paper's pipeline: MiXCR aligned TCR reads to human V, D, J and C references and assembled the aligned reads into CDR3 clonotypes, with quality filtering and error correction included. The tcR package in R was used for analysis of clonotype counts and gene usage diversity. For inspection of raw mapping reads, RNA-seq reads were mapped by STAR aligner version 2.5.3a onto GRCh37 of the human genome. IR-seq fastq files were randomly downsampled with Seqtk 1.3 to test the effect of sequencing depth on detected clonotypes. In TCRdb, the public reads were trimmed at Q25 with fastp and aligned with MiXCR, with productive beta chains retained. Rows matching on CDR3 protein sequence are summarized as one entry with the most common DNA and genes. What appears here as the V and J calls and clone size reflects TCRdb's work, not the paper's. In all, the sample holds 120,000 or so distinct CDR3 sequences, and 10% to 15% of those were seen once. More than 9.5% of the sample belongs to the ten largest clones.

Each patient had bone marrow sampled at the time of active disease. Bone marrow mononuclear cells were isolated by Ficoll-Hypaque density gradient centrifugation. CD138-negative cells were obtained by negative selection after labeling with CD138 magnetic microbeads on a MACS separator, removing myeloma plasma cells. Flow cytometry with CD138 antibodies on an Attune NxT was used to check how pure the isolated cells were. Total RNA was extracted using TRIzol reagent and was quantified on a NanoDrop spectrophotometer. For each patient, the CD138-negative bone marrow sample underwent paired RNA-seq and IR-seq. This clonotype occurred many times. The antigen it binds to is not known. One base away there is no much larger clone; base qualities are not given. Via the germline V gene (reference sequence), CDR1 is DFQATT and CDR2 SNEGSKA. Germline trimming: 3 bases from V, 6 bases from J; junction bases outside gene matches: 12. Including cysteine and phenylalanine, the CDR3 has 16 amino acids. Only CDR3 DNA is held: 48 bases, read in frame from base 1.

The rearrangement joined TRBV20-1 to TRBJ2-3; TRBD2 agrees with 10 junctional bases. The sequenced material came from a population of CD138-negative cells sorted from bone marrow. The cell subset or site tag for this specimen amounts to: bone marrow mononuclear cells depleted of CD138+ plasma/myeloma cells by negative magnetic selection. The source is a donor aged 40 or over with multiple myeloma. The CDR3 corresponds to CSASSFRAGGPDTQYF. The DNA reads TGCAGTGCTAGCTCATTTCGAGCGGGGGGGCCTGATACGCAGTATTTT.